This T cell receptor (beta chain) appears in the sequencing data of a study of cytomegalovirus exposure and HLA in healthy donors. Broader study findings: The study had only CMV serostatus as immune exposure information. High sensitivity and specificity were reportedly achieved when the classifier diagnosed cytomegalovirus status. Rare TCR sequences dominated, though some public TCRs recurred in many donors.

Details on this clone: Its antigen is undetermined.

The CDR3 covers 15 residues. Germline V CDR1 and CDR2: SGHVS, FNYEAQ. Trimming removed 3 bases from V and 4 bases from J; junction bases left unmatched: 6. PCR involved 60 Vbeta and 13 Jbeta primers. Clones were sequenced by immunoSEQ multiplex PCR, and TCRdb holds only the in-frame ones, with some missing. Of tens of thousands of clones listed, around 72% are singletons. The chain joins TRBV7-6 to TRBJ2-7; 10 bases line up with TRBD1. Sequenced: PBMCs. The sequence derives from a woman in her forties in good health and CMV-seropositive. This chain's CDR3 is CASSFMEGQGYEQYF. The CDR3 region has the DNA TGTGCCAGCAGCTTTATGGAGGGACAGGGGTACGAGCAGTACTTC.